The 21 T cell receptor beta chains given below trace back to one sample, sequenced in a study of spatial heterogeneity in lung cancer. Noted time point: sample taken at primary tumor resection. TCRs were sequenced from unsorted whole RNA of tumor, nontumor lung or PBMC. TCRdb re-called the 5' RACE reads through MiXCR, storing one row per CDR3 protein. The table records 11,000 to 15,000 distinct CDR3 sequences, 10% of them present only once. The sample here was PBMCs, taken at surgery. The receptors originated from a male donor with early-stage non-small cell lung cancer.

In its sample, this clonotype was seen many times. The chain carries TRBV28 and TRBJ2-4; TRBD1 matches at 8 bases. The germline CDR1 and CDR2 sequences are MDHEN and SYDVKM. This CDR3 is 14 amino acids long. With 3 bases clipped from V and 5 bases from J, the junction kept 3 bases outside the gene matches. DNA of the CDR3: TGTGCCAGCAGTTTGCAGGGGGCCCAAAACATTCAGTACTTC. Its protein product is CASSLQGAQNIQYF.

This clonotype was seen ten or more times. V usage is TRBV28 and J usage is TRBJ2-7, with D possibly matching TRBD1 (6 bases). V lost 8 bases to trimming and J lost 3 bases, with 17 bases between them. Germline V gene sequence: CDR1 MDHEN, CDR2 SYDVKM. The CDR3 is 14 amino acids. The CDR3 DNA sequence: TGTGCCAGCCTGGCGGCCGGGACAAACTACGAGCAGTACTTC. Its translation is CASLAAGTNYEQYF.

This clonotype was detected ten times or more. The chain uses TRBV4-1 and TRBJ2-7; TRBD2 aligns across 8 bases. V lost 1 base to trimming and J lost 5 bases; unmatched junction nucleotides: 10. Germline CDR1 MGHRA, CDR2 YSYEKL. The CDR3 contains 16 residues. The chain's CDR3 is CASSQAATGGPHEQYF. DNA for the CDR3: TGCGCCAGCAGCCAAGCTGCGACGGGAGGGCCCCACGAGCAGTACTTC.

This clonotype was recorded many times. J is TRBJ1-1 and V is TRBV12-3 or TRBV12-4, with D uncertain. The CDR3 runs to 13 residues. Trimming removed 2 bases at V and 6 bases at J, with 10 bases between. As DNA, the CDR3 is TGTGCCAGCAGTTTAAGCGGGGTCTCTGAAGCTTTCTTT. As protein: CASSLSGVSEAFF.

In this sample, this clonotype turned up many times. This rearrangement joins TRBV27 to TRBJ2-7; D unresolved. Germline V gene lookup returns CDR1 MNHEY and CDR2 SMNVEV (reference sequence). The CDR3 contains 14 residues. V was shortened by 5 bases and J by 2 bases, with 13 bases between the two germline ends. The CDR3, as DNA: TGTGCCAGCAGTACGAATCCCATCACCTACGAGCAGTACTTC. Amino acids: CASSTNPITYEQYF.

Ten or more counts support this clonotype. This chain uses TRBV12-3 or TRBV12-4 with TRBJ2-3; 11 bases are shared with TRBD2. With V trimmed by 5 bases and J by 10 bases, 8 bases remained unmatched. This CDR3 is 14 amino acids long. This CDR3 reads CASSLRLAGTSQYF. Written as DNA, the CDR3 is TGTGCCAGCAGTCTGCGACTAGCGGGAACGTCGCAGTATTTT.

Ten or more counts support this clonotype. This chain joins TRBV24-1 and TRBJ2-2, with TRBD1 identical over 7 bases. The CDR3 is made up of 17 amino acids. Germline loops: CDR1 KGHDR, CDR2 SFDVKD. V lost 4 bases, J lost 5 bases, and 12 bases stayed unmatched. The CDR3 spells CATSDRPGQSPTGELFF. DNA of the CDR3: TGTGCCACCAGTGACCGACCGGGACAGAGCCCTACCGGGGAGCTGTTTTTT.

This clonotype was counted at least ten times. The chain's CDR3 is CASSLYQSDTQYF. The CDR3, as DNA: TGTGCCAGCAGCTTATATCAGTCAGATACGCAGTATTTT. The chain links TRBV11-3 to TRBJ2-3; D is uncertain. V was trimmed by 2 bases and J by 4 bases, leaving 7 bases between them. This CDR3 is built from 13 residues. CDR1 SGHNT and CDR2 YENEEA come from the germline V gene.

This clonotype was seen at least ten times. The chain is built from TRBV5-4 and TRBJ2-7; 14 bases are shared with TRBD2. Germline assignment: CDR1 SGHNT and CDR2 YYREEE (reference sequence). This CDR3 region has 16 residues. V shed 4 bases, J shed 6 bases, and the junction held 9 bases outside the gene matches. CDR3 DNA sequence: TGTGCCAGCAGCCGCGCGGGACTAGCGGGAGCGATCGAGCAGTACTTC. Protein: CASSRAGLAGAIEQYF.

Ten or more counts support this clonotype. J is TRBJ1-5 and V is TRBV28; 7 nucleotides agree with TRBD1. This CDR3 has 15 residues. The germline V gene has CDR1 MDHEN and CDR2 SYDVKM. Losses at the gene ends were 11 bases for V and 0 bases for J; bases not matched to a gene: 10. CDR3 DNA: TGTGCCGAGGGCGACGGGACAGATAGCAATCAGCCCCAGCATTTT. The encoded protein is CAEGDGTDSNQPQHF. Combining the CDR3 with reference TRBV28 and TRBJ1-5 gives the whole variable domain DVKVTQSSRYLVKRTGEKVFLECVQDMDHENMFWYRQDPGLGLRLIYFSYDVKMKEKGDIPEGYSVSREKKERFSLILESASTNQTSMYLCAEGDGTDSNQPQHFGDGTRLSIL.

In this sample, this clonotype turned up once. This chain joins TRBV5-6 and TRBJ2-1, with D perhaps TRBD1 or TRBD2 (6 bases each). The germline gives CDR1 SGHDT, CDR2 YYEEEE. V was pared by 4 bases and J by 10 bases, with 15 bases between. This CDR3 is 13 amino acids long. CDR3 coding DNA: TGTGCCAGCAGCCGTTTTGGGGGGCGCGAGCAGTTCTTC. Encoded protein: CASSRFGGREQFF. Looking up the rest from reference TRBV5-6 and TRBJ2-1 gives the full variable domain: DAGVTQSPTHLIKTRGQQVTLRCSPKSGHDTVSWYQQALGQGPQFIFQYYEEEERQRGNFPDRFSGHQFPNYSSELNVNALLLGDSALYLCASSRFGGREQFFGPGTRLTVL.

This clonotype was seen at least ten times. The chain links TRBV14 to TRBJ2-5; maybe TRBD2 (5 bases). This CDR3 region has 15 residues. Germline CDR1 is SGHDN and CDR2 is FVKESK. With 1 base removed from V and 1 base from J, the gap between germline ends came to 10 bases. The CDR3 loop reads CASSQAGRIQETQYF. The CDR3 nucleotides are TGTGCCAGCAGCCAAGCGGGAAGAATCCAAGAGACCCAGTACTTC.

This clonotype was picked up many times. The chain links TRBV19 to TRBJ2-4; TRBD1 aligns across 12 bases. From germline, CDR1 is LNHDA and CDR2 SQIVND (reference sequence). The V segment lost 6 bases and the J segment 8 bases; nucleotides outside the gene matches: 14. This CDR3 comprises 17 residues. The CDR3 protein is CASSPNTGQGAGYIQYF. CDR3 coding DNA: TGTGCCAGTAGCCCTAATACGGGACAGGGGGCGGGGTACATTCAGTACTTC.

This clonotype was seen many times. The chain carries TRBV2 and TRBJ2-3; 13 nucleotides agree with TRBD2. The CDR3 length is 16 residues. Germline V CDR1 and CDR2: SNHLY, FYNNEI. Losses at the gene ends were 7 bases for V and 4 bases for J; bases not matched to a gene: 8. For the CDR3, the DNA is TGTGCCAGCACGTCCGGACTAGCGGGAGCCGCAGATACGCAGTATTTT. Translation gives CASTSGLAGAADTQYF.

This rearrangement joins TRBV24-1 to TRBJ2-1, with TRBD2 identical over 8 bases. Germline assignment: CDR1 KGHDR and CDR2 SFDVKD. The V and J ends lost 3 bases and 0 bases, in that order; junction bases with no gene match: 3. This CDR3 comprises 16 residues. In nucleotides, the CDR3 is TGTGCCACCAGTGATACAAGCGGGAGCTCCTACAATGAGCAGTTCTTC. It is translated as CATSDTSGSSYNEQFF.

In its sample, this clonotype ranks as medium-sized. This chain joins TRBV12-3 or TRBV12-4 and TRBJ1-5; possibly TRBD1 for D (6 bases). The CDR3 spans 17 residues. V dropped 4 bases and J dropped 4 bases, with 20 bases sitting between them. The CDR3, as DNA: TGTGCCAGCAGTTGGGGGCGTAGCACCCAGGGAAATCAGCCCCAGCATTTT. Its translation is CASSWGRSTQGNQPQHF.

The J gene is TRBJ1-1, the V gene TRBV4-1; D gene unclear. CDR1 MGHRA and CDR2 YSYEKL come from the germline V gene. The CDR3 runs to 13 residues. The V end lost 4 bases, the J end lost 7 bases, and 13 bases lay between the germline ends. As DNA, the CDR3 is TGCGCCAGCAGCCGAACGGAGGCGGTTGAAGCTTTCTTT. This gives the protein CASSRTEAVEAFF.

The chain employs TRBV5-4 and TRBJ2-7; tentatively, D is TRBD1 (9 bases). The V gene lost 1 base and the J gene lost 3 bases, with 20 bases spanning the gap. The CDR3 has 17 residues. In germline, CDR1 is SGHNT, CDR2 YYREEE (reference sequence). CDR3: CASSLSRGGQGFYEQYF. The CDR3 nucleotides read TGTGCCAGCAGCTTGTCCCGGGGGGGACAGGGTTTCTACGAGCAGTACTTC.

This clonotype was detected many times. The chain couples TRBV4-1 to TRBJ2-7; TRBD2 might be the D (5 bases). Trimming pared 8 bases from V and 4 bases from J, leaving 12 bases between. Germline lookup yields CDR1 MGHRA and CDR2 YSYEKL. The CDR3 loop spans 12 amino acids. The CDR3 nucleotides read TGCGCCAGCCCTTTCCGGGGTTACGAGCAGTACTTC. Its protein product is CASPFRGYEQYF.

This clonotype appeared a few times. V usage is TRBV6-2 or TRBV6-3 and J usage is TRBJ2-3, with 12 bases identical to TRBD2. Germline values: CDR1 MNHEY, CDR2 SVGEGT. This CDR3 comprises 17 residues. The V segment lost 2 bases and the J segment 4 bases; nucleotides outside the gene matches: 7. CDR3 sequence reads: CASSYETSGRMADTQYF. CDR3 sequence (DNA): TGTGCCAGCAGTTACGAAACTAGCGGGAGGATGGCAGATACGCAGTATTTT.

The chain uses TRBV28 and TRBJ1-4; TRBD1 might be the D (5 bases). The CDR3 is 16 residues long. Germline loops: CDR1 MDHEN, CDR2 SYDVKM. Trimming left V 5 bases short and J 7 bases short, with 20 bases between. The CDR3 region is CASSPPTRVTAEKLFF. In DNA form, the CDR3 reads TGTGCCAGCAGTCCCCCAACCAGGGTGACGGCTGAAAAACTGTTTTTT.